Sequencing of this T cell receptor (beta chain) was carried out in a study of T cell changes during pregnancy in multiple sclerosis. Trimming took 4 bases from V and 2 from J; bases not matched to a gene: 10. The CDR3 extends over 16 amino acids. In germline, CDR1 is SGHNT, CDR2 YYREEE (reference sequence). Only in-frame clones appear in the TCRdb table, and some are missing; sequencing was by immunoSEQ multiplex PCR. This sample has tens of thousands of clones, with less than 95% found just once. This specimen was CD8+ T cells from peripheral blood mononuclear cells, taken after pregnancy. J is TRBJ2-3 and V is TRBV5-4; 7 nucleotides agree with TRBD2. The receptor's source is a female donor with multiple sclerosis, enrolled in a pregnancy study. The CDR3 is CASSPGGGLDTDTQYF. For the CDR3, the DNA is TGTGCCAGCAGCCCCGGGGGAGGGCTAGACACAGATACGCAGTATTTT.